These T cell receptor beta chains were read from a single sample in a study of blood T cells in healthy people across ages. Via MiXCR, TCRdb re-called the 5' RACE reads, giving one row per CDR3 protein. The sample has hundreds of thousands of distinct CDR3 sequences; around half are singletons. Material: blood. These receptors were taken from a man older than 75 in good health. The CDR3 runs from the conserved cysteine through the conserved F or W. Each record gives: V gene, clone size, J gene, D gene, CDR3 length, CDR3 DNA, CDR3 protein. D genes are given only for firm matches. The size of a clone is reported for some rows only, either as once, few or many, or as a class for expanded clones.

TRBV5-1,.,TRBJ2-1,.,12,TGCGCCAGCAGCTTGCCCGGAATTGAGCAGTTCTTC,CASSLPGIEQFF
TRBV7-2,.,TRBJ2-5,.,14,TGTGCCAGCAGCCTCGCGGCTAGCCGCAATGAGCAGTACTTC,CASSLAASRNEQYF
TRBV29-1,few,TRBJ2-1,.,14,TGCAGCGTGCTAGCCAGCGGACTTTACAATGAGCAGTTCTTC,CSVLASGLYNEQFF
TRBV6-5,.,TRBJ2-7,TRBD2,21,TGTGCCAGCAGTTACTCGATACCCTCCTGGAGGCCCTCAGCGGGATCCTACGAGCAGTACTTC,CASSYSIPSWRPSAGSYEQYF
TRBV5-1,.,TRBJ2-1,.,12,TGCGCCAGCAGCCGAAGTGACGGTGAGCAGTTCTTC,CASSRSDGEQFF
TRBV29-1,.,TRBJ2-3,.,13,TGCAGCGTTGATCCCATAGTGGGCAGAGACGCGTATTTT,CSVDPIVGRDAYF
TRBV29-1,.,TRBJ2-7,.,12,TGCAGCGTTGAAAACCAGGGCTACGAGCAGTACTTC,CSVENQGYEQYF
TRBV29-1,.,TRBJ1-1,.,16,TGCAGCGTTGAAGCCGGTGCCGTGCGGGGTAACACTGAAGCTTTCTTT,CSVEAGAVRGNTEAFF
TRBV7-9,.,TRBJ2-1,TRBD1,16,TGTGCCAGCAGCAAACCCACAGGGGTGGGTTACAATGAGCAGTTCTTC,CASSKPTGVGYNEQFF
TRBV12-3/TRBV12-4,.,TRBJ1-6,TRBD1,14,TGTGCCAGCACCCGGACAGGGTTCGGATCACCCCTCCACTTT,CASTRTGFGSPLHF
TRBV5-1,few,TRBJ2-1,TRBD2,16,TGCGCCAGCAGCTTGCGGGCTAGCGGGAGTGGGAATGAGCAGTTCTTC,CASSLRASGSGNEQFF
TRBV6-2/TRBV6-3,.,TRBJ2-6,.,16,TGTGCCAGCAGCCCGTGGGGACGGACCGGGGCCAACGTCCTGACTTTC,CASSPWGRTGANVLTF
TRBV7-9,few,TRBJ2-7,.,13,TGTGCCAGCAGACGAGGGGTGACCTACGAGCAGTACTTC,CASRRGVTYEQYF
TRBV5-1,.,TRBJ2-5,TRBD2,15,TGCGCCAGCAGCCTCGGGGGAGGGGTCGCTGAGACCCAGTACTTC,CASSLGGGVAETQYF
TRBV3-1,.,TRBJ2-1,TRBD2,13,TGTGCCAGCAGCCAACTTGCGGGGGACGGGCAGTTCTTC,CASSQLAGDGQFF
TRBV10-3,few,TRBJ1-2,TRBD1,13,TGTGCCATCGGGACAGGGGGATACTATGGCTACACCTTC,CAIGTGGYYGYTF
TRBV29-1,.,TRBJ1-1,TRBD1,12,TGCAGCGTTGAAGAAGGAGGGGGCACAGCTTTCTTT,CSVEEGGGTAFF
TRBV3-1,once,TRBJ1-4,TRBD1,16,TGTGCCAGCAGCCAACAGGGGGGCACAACTAATGAAAAACTGTTTTTT,CASSQQGGTTNEKLFF
TRBV3-1,.,TRBJ2-7,TRBD1,13,TGTGCCAGCAGCCCGGGACAGGGAGACGAGCAGTACTTC,CASSPGQGDEQYF
TRBV29-1,few,TRBJ2-7,.,12,TGCAGCGGGGGGCCCGACGGATACGAGCAGTACTTC,CSGGPDGYEQYF
TRBV5-1,few,TRBJ2-3,TRBD1,17,TGCGCCAGCAGCCCCGCTCGACAGGGGGCGCAAGGAGATACGCAGTATTTT,CASSPARQGAQGDTQYF
TRBV18,.,TRBJ2-3,TRBD2,16,TGTGCCAGCCCACTCCAAGCGGGAGGAGGCACAGATACGCAGTATTTT,CASPLQAGGGTDTQYF
TRBV7-2,few,TRBJ2-3,.,12,TGTGCCAGCAGCCCCCTGAGGGATACGCAGTATTTT,CASSPLRDTQYF
TRBV10-3,few,TRBJ2-7,.,16,TGTGCCATCAGTGAGTCAACGGGTTTAAGCTCCTACGAGCAGTACTTC,CAISESTGLSSYEQYF
TRBV28,.,TRBJ2-5,TRBD2,15,TGTGCCAGCAGCGGCGCGGGTAGCGGGAGTAAGGGGCAGTACTTC,CASSGAGSGSKGQYF
TRBV12-3/TRBV12-4,few,TRBJ2-3,TRBD2,13,TGTGCCAGCAGGCCGACTAGCGGGGGTGGGCAGTATTTT,CASRPTSGGGQYF
TRBV4-2,.,TRBJ2-7,TRBD1,16,TGTGCCAGCAGCCAAACCAACGGACAGGGGGCGAACGAGCAGTACTTC,CASSQTNGQGANEQYF
TRBV10-1,.,TRBJ2-3,TRBD2,18,TGCGCCAGCAGCGATTATCGGCTAGCGGGAGATATGCACAGATACGCGTATTTT,CASSDYRLAGDMHRYAYF
TRBV5-5,few,TRBJ1-4,.,15,TGTGCCAGCAGCCGGCACTCGGCAACTAATGAAAAACTGTTTTTT,CASSRHSATNEKLFF
TRBV20-1,.,TRBJ1-1,.,14,TGCAGTGCTAGAGATCCTCAGGGGAGGATCGAAGCTTTCTTT,CSARDPQGRIEAFF
TRBV28,.,TRBJ2-5,TRBD1,15,TGTGCCAGCACCCCCATCCCGGGACAGGGAGAGACCCAGTACTTC,CASTPIPGQGETQYF
TRBV20-1,.,TRBJ1-2,.,12,TGCAGTGCTAGTCGCAGGGGCCATGGCTACACCTTC,CSASRRGHGYTF
TRBV27,.,TRBJ2-7,.,15,TGTGCCAGCAGTTTAAGGGCAGGGGAACCCTACGAGCAGTACTTC,CASSLRAGEPYEQYF
TRBV21-1,few,TRBJ2-1,.,13,TGTGCCAGCCCCCCCGGGAGGTACAATGAGCAGTTCTTC,CASPPGRYNEQFF
TRBV9,.,TRBJ1-2,.,14,TGTGCCAGCAGCGTGGAGGACAGCATCTATGGCTACACCTTC,CASSVEDSIYGYTF
TRBV7-6,.,TRBJ1-4,.,15,TGTGCCAGCAGGAGGGGAACTGCAACTAATGAAAAACTGTTTTTT,CASRRGTATNEKLFF
TRBV20-1,.,TRBJ1-5,.,14,TGCAGCGCTAGACGGGGGGAAAGCAATCAGCCCCAGCATTTT,CSARRGESNQPQHF
TRBV2,few,TRBJ2-5,TRBD2,15,TGTGCCAGCAGTGATAGCAGCGGGAGGGTAGAGACCCAGTACTTC,CASSDSSGRVETQYF
TRBV12-3/TRBV12-4,.,TRBJ2-3,.,12,TGTGCCAGCAGACCGACTAGTTTGACGCAGTATTTT,CASRPTSLTQYF
TRBV27,.,TRBJ2-5,TRBD2,15,TGTGCCAGCAGTTTATCGTCGGGAGGGCGGCATGAGCAGTACTTC,CASSLSSGGRHEQYF
TRBV28,.,TRBJ2-7,TRBD1,15,TGTGCCAGCAGGACCACAGGGGCTACTCGGCACGAGCAGTACTTC,CASRTTGATRHEQYF
TRBV29-1,.,TRBJ1-2,.,13,TGCAGCGTTTCGGGACGCCTGGACTATGGCTACACCTTC,CSVSGRLDYGYTF
TRBV2,.,TRBJ1-2,.,15,TGTGCCAGCACCCCTCCGGGGGGGTTTAACTATGGCTACACCTTC,CASTPPGGFNYGYTF
TRBV6-6,.,TRBJ2-3,TRBD2,17,TGTGCCAGCAGTTCCCCTGCCCAGCGGGGGGGGCCAGATACGCAGTATTTT,CASSSPAQRGGPDTQYF
TRBV20-1,few,TRBJ2-7,.,11,TGCAGTGCAACTTTTCGCTACGAGCAGTACTTC,CSATFRYEQYF
TRBV5-1,.,TRBJ2-1,TRBD2,16,TGCGCCAGCAGCTTCCTGACTAGCGGGACAGGAAATGAGCAGTTCTTC,CASSFLTSGTGNEQFF